This T cell receptor beta chain emerged from a study of metastatic and nonmetastatic thyroid tumors. About the research overall: Malignant thyroid and benign thyroid patients provided blood and tumor or nodule tissue whose repertoires were compared.

The CDR3 extends over 14 amino acids. CDR1 is SNHLY and CDR2 is FYNNEI in the germline V gene. V was shortened by 6 bases and J by 2 bases, with 13 bases between the two germline ends. Among the patients, none had received any treatment before thyroid surgery. Methods used by the authors: Clinicopathological groups supplied CDR3 differences that were used to build a distant-metastasis classifier for papillary thyroid cancer. MiXCR reprocessed the PCR reads for TCRdb. None of the V and J calls come from the authors' own analysis; TCRdb made them. The table has about 36,000 clones, around 20% seen once. Findings and limits, study-wide: Reportedly, malignant thyroid tumors had significantly higher TCR beta diversity than benign nodules, in blood and tumor.

This clone has ten or more counts. Its antigen is undetermined. Distinct nucleotide sequences in the sample also encode this CDR3. The sequencing input was blood. The V and J genes are TRBV2 and TRBJ2-5; D unclear. The receptor's source is a female donor with papillary thyroid cancer or a benign thyroid nodule (not recorded which). Some clones in this sample may be carry-over from other donors' samples. Written as DNA, the CDR3 is TGTGCCAGCAGCGCCTTCGGACGGCAAGAGACCCAGTACTTC. Translation gives CASSAFGRQETQYF.